This entry is about one T cell receptor (beta chain). Which antigen it targets is not known. Per-base qualities were not stored, and no clone one base away is much larger. The germline ends are 18 bases apart after V is trimmed by 5 bases and J by 3 bases. From the germline V gene (reference sequence), CDR1 is SEHNR and CDR2 is FQNEAQ. From the cysteine through the phenylalanine, the CDR3 covers 16 amino acids. The retained sequence is limited to the CDR3, 48 bases, with the frame set at the first base. The treatment or condition label of this sample denotes: approximately nine-day PBMC culture with coronavirus spike peptide pools or control peptides (ViraFEST assay). The study used the ViraFEST assay, which expanded antigen-specific T cells with peptide pools and then identified expanded clonotypes by TCR sequencing. Positive SARS-CoV-2 PCR tests in the convalescent patients dated from March to December 2020, before Alpha, Beta and Delta variants emerged in the United States. Over 1.5 million PBMCs per well were cultured in IMDM with approximately 5.2% human AB serum and 8 to 10 IU/ml IL-2, plus 10 ug/ml peptide pools. On days 3 and 7, half of the culture medium was replaced with fresh IL-2-containing medium. After more than 8 days of culture, CD4+ T cells were isolated by negative selection using the EasySep CD4+ T cell isolation kit. Ficoll-Paque Plus gradient centrifugation was used to isolate PBMCs from whole blood, and the isolated PBMCs were then either used fresh or cryopreserved at -140C. Each culture condition was generally run in triplicate wells.

This entry is derived from a study of vaccination and CD4 T cells after COVID-19 (dated by TCRdb to between 2021 and 2024). Background for the entire study: Convalescent patients had a positive SARS-CoV-2 result on nasal swab PCR, and of these patients, fewer than ten had mild disease and one had severe disease. Participants received two doses of either the Pfizer-BioNTech BNT162b2 vaccine (n=8) or the Moderna mRNA-1273 vaccine (n=2). Control cultures received a CEFX viral epitope pool as the positive control, an HIV-1 Nef peptide pool as the negative control, or no peptide. The convalescent cohort included six males and four females, with two Hispanic individuals, seven Caucasians, two Asians and one multiracial person. Post-vaccine blood samples were collected a median of about 72 days after the second vaccine dose, ranging from roughly 12 to 250 days. Post-COVID blood samples from convalescent patients were collected a median of 101 days after diagnosis, with a range of 35 to 161 days. For stimulating the cultures, overlapping spike peptide pools were used, derived from SARS-CoV-2 as well as from the common cold coronaviruses HCoV-NL63, HCoV-OC43 and HCoV-229E. The spike-specific CD4+ TCR repertoire was compared before and after mRNA vaccination in over nine COVID-19 convalescent patients and a few infection-naive healthy vaccine recipients. Findings and caveats that apply to the study as a whole: The number of convalescent patients in the study was relatively small, and the study did not examine early timepoints following natural infection. In convalescent patients, a median around 90% of post-vaccine SARS-CoV-2-reactive clones were detected only after vaccination, suggesting vaccine-specific priming. In convalescent patients, nearly all vaccine-specific clones (304 of 307) were found to be mono-reactive for SARS-CoV-2 spike rather than cross-reactive with common cold coronaviruses. The median number of SARS-CoV-2-reactive clonotypes rose from roughly 20 after infection to 38 after vaccination, but the change was not significant.

Libraries were prepared through PCR. At the Johns Hopkins FTIC core, DNA from the cultured CD4+ T cells underwent TCR sequencing with the Oncomine TCR Beta short-read assay. The QIAamp micro DNA kit was used to extract genomic DNA from the cultured CD4+ T cells. The Oncomine TCR Beta libraries from cultured CD4+ T cells were pooled using unique dual indexes and then sequenced on an Illumina iSeq 100. Per the original workflow: Non-productive sequences were removed, and CDR3s that did not start with C, did not end with F or W, or were shorter than 7 amino acids were discarded. The MANAFEST web application was used to identify antigen-specific clonotypes by comparing peptide-stimulated wells against reference wells and other culture wells. Positive clones required FDR below 0.05, an odds ratio above 5, and productive frequency above 0.1% in at least two of three replicate wells. A clonotype counted as cross-reactive if it showed significant expansion both in the SARS-CoV-2 spike wells and in at least one common cold coronavirus spike condition. Similarity between CDR3 sequences was evaluated in R version 3.6.1 using Levenshtein distances (stringdist) and unrooted phylogenetic trees (ape). TCRdb passed the public sequencing reads through fastp at Q25 and MiXCR, retaining productive beta sequences. Each CDR3 protein appears once, grouped with its most common genes and DNA. TCRdb's processing, not the study's, gives the V and J calls here. For this sample the table gives roughly 14,000 distinct CDR3 sequences, of which about 39% were detected only once. The ten top clones hold around 6% of the sample.

The specimen was CD4+ T cells from blood, cultured in vitro, collected before SARS-CoV-2 vaccination. The V and J genes are TRBV7-9 and TRBJ2-3; a tentative D match to TRBD1 spans 6 bases. The TCR comes from a human donor who had recovered from COVID-19. The CDR3 reads CASSASPTGRTDTQYF. DNA sequence: TGTGCCAGCAGCGCTAGCCCCACAGGGCGAACAGATACGCAGTATTTT. The reference TRBV7-9 and TRBJ2-3 proteins fill in what lies around the CDR3, so the full variable domain reads DTGVSQNPRHKITKRGQNVTFRCDPISEHNRLYWYRQTLGQGPEFLTYFQNEAQLEKSRLLSDRFSAERPKGSFSTLEIQRTEQGDSAMYLCASSASPTGRTDTQYFGPGTRLTVL.